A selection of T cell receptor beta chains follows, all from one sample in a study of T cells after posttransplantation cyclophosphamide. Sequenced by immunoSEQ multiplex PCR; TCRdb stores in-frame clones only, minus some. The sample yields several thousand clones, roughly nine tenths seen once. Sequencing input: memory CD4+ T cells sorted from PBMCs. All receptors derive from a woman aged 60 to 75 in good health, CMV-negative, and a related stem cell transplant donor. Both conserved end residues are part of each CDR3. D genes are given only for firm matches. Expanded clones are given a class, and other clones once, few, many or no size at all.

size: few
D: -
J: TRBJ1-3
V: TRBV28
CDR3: CASSLPAGFQVHTIYF
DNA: TGTGCCAGCAGTTTGCCCGCAGGGTTTCAGGTTCACACCATATATTTT

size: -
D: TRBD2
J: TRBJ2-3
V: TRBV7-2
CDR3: CASSLFILAGGNTDTQYF
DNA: TGTGCCAGCAGCTTATTTATCCTAGCGGGGGGAAACACAGATACGCAGTATTTT

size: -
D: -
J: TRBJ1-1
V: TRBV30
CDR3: CAWSSTTVTEAFF
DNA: TGTGCCTGGAGTTCCACGACAGTCACTGAAGCTTTCTTT

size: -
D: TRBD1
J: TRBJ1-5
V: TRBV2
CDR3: CASSEAHRGWGQPQHF
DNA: TGTGCCAGCAGTGAAGCGCACAGGGGATGGGGTCAGCCCCAGCATTTT

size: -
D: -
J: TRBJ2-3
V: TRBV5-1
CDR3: CASSFGGGTDTQYF
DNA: TGCGCCAGCAGCTTCGGGGGAGGAACAGATACGCAGTATTTT

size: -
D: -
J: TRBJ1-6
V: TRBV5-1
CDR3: CASSPVGGNSPLHF
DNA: TGCGCCAGCAGCCCCGTAGGGGGAAATTCCCCCCTCCACTTT

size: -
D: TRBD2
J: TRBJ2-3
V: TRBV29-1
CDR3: CSVDGLAGGVGTDTQYF
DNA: TGCAGCGTTGATGGGCTAGCGGGGGGGGTCGGCACAGATACGCAGTATTTT

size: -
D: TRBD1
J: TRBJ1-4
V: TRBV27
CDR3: CASSLGGQANEKLFF
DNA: TGTGCCAGCAGTTTGGGGGGACAGGCTAATGAAAAACTGTTTTTT

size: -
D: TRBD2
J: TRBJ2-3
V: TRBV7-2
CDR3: CASSLARGGTDTQYF
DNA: TGTGCCAGCAGCCTCGCCCGGGGGGGCACAGATACGCAGTATTTT

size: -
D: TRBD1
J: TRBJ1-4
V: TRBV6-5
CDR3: CASSYSWDRVQKLFF
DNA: TGTGCCAGCAGTTACTCGTGGGACAGGGTGCAAAAACTGTTTTTT

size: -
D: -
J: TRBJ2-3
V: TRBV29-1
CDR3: CSVWSVASTDTQYF
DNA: TGCAGCGTTTGGAGTGTGGCCTCCACAGATACGCAGTATTTT

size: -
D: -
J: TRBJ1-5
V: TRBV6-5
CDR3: CASSYSRGQPQHF
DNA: TGTGCCAGCAGTTACTCAAGGGGTCAGCCCCAGCATTTT

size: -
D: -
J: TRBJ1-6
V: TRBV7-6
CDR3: CASSLAEAANSPLHF
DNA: TGTGCCAGCAGCTTAGCTGAGGCAGCCAATTCCCCCCTCCACTTT

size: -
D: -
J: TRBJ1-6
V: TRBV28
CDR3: CASSFGHNLYNSPLHF
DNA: TGTGCCAGCAGTTTTGGACACAACCTTTATAATTCCCCCCTCCACTTT